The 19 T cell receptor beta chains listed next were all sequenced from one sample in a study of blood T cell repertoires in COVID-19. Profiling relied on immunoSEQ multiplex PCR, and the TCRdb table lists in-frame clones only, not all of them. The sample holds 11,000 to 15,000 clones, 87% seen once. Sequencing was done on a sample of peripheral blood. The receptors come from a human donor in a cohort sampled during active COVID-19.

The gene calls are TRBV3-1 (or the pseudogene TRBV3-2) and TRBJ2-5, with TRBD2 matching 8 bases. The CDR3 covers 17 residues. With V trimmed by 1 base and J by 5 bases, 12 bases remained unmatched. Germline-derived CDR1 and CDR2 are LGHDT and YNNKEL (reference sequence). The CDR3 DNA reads TGTGCCAGCAGCCAAGTAACAGCGGGAGCGGGCCAGGAGACCCAGTACTTC. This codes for CASSQVTAGAGQETQYF.

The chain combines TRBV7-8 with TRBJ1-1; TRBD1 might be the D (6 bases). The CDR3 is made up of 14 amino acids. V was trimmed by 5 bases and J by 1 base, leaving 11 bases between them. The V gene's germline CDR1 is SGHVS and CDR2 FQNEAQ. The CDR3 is CASSLQGRNTEAFF. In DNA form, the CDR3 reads TGTGCCAGCAGCCTACAGGGTCGGAACACTGAAGCTTTCTTT. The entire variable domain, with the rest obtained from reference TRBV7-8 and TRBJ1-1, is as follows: GAGVSQSPRYKVAKRGQDVALRCDPISGHVSLFWYQQALGQGPEFLTYFQNEAQLDKSGLPSDRFFAERPEGSVSTLKIQRTQQEDSAVYLCASSLQGRNTEAFFGQGTRLTVV.

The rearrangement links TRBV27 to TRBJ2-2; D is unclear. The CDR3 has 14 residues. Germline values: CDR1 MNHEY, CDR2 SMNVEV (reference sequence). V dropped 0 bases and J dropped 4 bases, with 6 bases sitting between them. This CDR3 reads CASSLSSGTGELFF. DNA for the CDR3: TGTGCCAGCAGTTTATCTAGTGGCACCGGGGAGCTGTTTTTT.

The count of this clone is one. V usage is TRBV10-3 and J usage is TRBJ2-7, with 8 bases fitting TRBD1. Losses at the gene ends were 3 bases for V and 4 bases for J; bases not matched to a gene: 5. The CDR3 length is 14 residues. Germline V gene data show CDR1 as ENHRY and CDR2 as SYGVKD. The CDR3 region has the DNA TGTGCCATCAGTGAAAGGGACAGGTTTTACGAGCAGTACTTC. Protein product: CAISERDRFYEQYF.

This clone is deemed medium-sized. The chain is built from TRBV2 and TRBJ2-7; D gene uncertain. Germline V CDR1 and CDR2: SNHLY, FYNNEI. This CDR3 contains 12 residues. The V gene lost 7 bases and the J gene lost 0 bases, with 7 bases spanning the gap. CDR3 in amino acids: CASTTFSYEQYF. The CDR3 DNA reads TGTGCCAGCACCACATTCTCCTACGAGCAGTACTTC.

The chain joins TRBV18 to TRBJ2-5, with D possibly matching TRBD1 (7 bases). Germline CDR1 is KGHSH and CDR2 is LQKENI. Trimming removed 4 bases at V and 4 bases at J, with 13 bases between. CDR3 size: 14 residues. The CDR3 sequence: CASSLGGGPETQYF. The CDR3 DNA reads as TGTGCCAGCTCACTCGGAGGGGGCCCAGAGACCCAGTACTTC.

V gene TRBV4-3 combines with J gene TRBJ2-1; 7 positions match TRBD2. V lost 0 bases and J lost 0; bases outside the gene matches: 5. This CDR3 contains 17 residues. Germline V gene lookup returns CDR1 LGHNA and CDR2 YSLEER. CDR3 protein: CASSQEHRTSSYNEQFF. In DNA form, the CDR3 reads TGCGCCAGCAGCCAAGAGCACCGGACTAGCTCCTACAATGAGCAGTTCTTC.

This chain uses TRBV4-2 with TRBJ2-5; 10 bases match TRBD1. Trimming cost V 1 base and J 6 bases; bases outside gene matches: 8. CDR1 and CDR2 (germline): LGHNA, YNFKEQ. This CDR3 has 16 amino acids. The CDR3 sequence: CASSQGTGGFIKTQYF. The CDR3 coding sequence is TGTGCCAGCAGCCAAGGGACAGGGGGATTTATAAAGACCCAGTACTTC.

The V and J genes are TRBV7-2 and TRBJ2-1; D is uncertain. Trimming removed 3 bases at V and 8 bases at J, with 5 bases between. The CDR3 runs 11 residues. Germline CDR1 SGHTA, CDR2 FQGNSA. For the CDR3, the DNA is TGTGCCAGCAGCTTGAGTCATGAGCAGTTCTTC. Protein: CASSLSHEQFF.

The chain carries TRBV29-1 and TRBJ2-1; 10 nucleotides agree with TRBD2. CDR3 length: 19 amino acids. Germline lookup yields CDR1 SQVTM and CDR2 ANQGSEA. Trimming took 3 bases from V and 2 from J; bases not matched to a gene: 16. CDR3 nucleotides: TGCAGCGTTGACGCTAGCGGGAGTTTTGGGGGGAAGACCTACAATGAGCAGTTCTTC. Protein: CSVDASGSFGGKTYNEQFF.

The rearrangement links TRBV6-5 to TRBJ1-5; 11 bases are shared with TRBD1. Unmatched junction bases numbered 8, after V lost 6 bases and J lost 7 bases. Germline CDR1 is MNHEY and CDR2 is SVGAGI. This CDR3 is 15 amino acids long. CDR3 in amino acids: CASRIGQGAGQPQHF. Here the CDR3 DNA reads TGTGCCAGCAGGATTGGACAGGGGGCAGGGCAGCCCCAGCATTTT.

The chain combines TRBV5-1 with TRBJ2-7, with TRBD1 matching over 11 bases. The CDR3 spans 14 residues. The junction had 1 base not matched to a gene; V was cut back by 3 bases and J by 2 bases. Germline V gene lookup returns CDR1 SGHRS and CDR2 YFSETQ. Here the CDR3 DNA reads TGCGCCAGCAGCTCGGGACAGGGGGCCTACGAGCAGTACTTC. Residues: CASSSGQGAYEQYF. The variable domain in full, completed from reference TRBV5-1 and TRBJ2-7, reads KAGVTQTPRYLIKTRGQQVTLSCSPISGHRSVSWYQQTPGQGLQFLFEYFSETQRNKGNFPGRFSGRQFSNSRSEMNVSTLELGDSALYLCASSSGQGAYEQYFGPGTRLTVT.

CDR3: CATQGSNTGELFF. CDR3 bases: TGTGCCACCCAGGGATCGAACACCGGGGAGCTGTTTTTT. This chain joins TRBV19 and TRBJ2-2, with D possibly matching TRBD1 (5 bases). The CDR3 extends over 13 amino acids. Germline V lookup: CDR1 LNHDA, CDR2 SQIVND (reference sequence). V was trimmed by 10 bases and J by 0 bases, leaving 9 bases between them.

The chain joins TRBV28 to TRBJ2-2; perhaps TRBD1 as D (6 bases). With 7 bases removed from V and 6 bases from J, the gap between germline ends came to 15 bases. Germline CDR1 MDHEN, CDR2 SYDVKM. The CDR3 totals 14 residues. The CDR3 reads CASTSGNRAGELFF. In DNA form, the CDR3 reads TGTGCCAGCACTTCGGGAAACAGGGCCGGGGAGCTGTTTTTT.

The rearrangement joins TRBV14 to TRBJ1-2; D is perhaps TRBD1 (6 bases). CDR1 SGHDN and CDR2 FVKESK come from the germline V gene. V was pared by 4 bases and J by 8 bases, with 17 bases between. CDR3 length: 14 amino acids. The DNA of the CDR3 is TGTGCCAGCAGCCGGACAGTAAAGATTTCGGGCTACACCTTC. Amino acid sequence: CASSRTVKISGYTF. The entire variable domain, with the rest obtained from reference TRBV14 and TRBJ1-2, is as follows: EAGVTQFPSHSVIEKGQTVTLRCDPISGHDNLYWYRRVMGKEIKFLLHFVKESKQDESGMPNNRFLAERTGGTYSTLKVQPAELEDSGVYFCASSRTVKISGYTFGSGTRLTVV.

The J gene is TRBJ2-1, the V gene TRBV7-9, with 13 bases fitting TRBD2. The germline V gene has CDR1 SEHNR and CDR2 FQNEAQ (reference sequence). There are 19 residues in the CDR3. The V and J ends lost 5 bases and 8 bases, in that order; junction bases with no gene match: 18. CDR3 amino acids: CASSPKRRLAGGTRYEQFF. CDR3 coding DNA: TGTGCCAGCAGCCCCAAGCGAAGACTAGCGGGGGGCACTAGGTATGAGCAGTTCTTC.

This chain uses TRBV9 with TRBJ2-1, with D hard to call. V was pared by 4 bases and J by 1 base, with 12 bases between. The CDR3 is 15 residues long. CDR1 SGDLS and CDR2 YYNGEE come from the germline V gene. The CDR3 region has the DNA TGTGCCAGCAGCATGAGACTCCGTTCCTACAATGAGCAGTTCTTC. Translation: CASSMRLRSYNEQFF.

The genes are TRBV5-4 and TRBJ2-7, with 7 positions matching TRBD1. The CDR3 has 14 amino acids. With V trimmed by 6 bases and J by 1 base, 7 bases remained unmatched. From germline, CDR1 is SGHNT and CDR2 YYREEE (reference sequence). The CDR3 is CASTDATGSYEQYF. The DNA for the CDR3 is TGTGCCAGCACCGACGCGACAGGGTCCTACGAGCAGTACTTC. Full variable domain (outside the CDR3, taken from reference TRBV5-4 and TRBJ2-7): ETGVTQSPTHLIKTRGQQVTLRCSSQSGHNTVSWYQQALGQGPQFIFQYYREEENGRGNFPPRFSGLQFPNYSSELNVNALELDDSALYLCASTDATGSYEQYFGPGTRLTVT.

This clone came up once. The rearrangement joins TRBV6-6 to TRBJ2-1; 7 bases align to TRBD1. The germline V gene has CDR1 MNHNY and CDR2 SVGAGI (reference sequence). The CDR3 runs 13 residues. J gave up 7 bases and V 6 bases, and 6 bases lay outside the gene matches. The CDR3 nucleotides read TGTGCCAGCAGCCTGGGACAGAAGAATGAGCAGTTCTTC. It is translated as CASSLGQKNEQFF.